This TCR beta chain was sequenced in a study of T cells in Graves' hyperthyroidism and ophthalmopathy. Study at large: Peripheral blood was obtained at initial diagnosis, preceding any treatment.

Germline trimming cut 6 bases from V and 0 bases from J; bases unmatched to any gene: 4. This CDR3 region has 15 residues. The V gene's germline CDR1 is SNHLY and CDR2 FYNNEI. This clonotype was seen many times. Amplification targeted TCR beta CDR3 regions from RNA transcripts. HTBI primers were employed in a first-round RT-PCR of the TCR CDR3. In TCRdb, the multiplex PCR reads were re-called with MiXCR into one record per CDR3 protein. Among a few hundred thousand distinct CDR3 sequences listed, about 17% were seen once. This sequence was found in a man aged 35-49 years with Graves' hyperthyroidism. The chain joins TRBV2 to TRBJ2-2, with TRBD2 matching 7 bases. The material sequenced was blood. The CDR3 loop reads CASRGTNSNTGELFF. For the CDR3, the DNA is TGTGCCAGCAGGGGGACTAACTCGAACACCGGGGAGCTGTTTTTT.